One sample yielded the 9 T cell receptor beta chains listed below, sequenced in a study of T cells after posttransplantation cyclophosphamide. This table comes from immunoSEQ multiplex PCR, and its TCRdb copy is limited to in-frame clones, with some not included. In the table there are about 9,900 clones, approximately 87% of which are singletons. Methotrexate plus calcineurin inhibitor accompanied controls' myeloablative marrow transplants; sampling was 1 year later. Sequenced here: PBMCs, sampled after an allogeneic stem cell transplant with a calcineurin inhibitor and methotrexate. The receptors were sampled from a male patient aged 30 to 39 who received an allogeneic stem cell transplant from an unrelated donor, was CMV-positive, and had no GVHD. Some of the T cells might come from the graft donor.

The V and J genes are TRBV28 and TRBJ1-3; no firm D call. The CDR3 loop spans 12 amino acids. Deletions cut 7 bases from V and 4 bases from J, with 8 bases between. Germline CDR1 is MDHEN and CDR2 is SYDVKM. CDR3 region: CASTRSGNTIYF. CDR3 nucleotides: TGTGCCAGCACAAGGAGCGGAAACACCATATATTTT.

The J gene is TRBJ1-2, the V gene TRBV7-2; D unclear. The CDR3 length is 15 residues. Germline V gene lookup returns CDR1 SGHTA and CDR2 FQGNSA. The germline V and J ends were trimmed by 6 bases and 4 bases, with 18 bases remaining between them. The CDR3 coding sequence is TGTGCCAGCAGGGAGCCCGCGGAGATGGCCTATGGCTACACCTTC. Protein sequence: CASREPAEMAYGYTF.

V gene TRBV11-2 combines with J gene TRBJ2-3, with 13 bases aligning to TRBD2. The CDR3 has 17 residues. V gave up 5 bases and J gave up 2 bases; unmatched junction bases: 7. Germline V gives CDR1 SGHAT, CDR2 FQNNGV. The CDR3 coding sequence is TGTGCCAGCAGCCTAGGGACTAGCGGGGCCCACACAGATACGCAGTATTTT. This sequence encodes CASSLGTSGAHTDTQYF.

V usage is TRBV9 and J usage is TRBJ1-2; TRBD1 might be the D (5 bases). Trimming left V 2 bases short and J 1 base short, with 6 bases between. This CDR3 spans 13 amino acids. Germline-derived CDR1 and CDR2 are SGDLS and YYNGEE. This chain's CDR3 is CASSVQGNYGYTF. DNA for the CDR3: TGTGCCAGCAGCGTGCAGGGTAACTATGGCTACACCTTC.

This chain joins TRBV12-5 and TRBJ2-4; 7 nucleotides line up with TRBD1. This CDR3 has 16 amino acids. From germline, CDR1 is LGHNT and CDR2 FRNRAP. V lost 3 bases and J lost 0; bases outside the gene matches: 5. Written as DNA, the CDR3 is TGTGCTAGTGGTTTCGGACAGGCACTAGCCAAAAACATTCAGTACTTC. Amino acid sequence: CASGFGQALAKNIQYF.

The rearrangement links TRBV4-1 to TRBJ1-2; no clear D gene. Between the trimmed V and J ends, which lost 0 bases and 7 bases, there was a span of 12 bases. Germline V gives CDR1 MGHRA, CDR2 YSYEKL. The CDR3 is made up of 14 amino acids. The CDR3 DNA is TGCGCCAGCAGCCAAGACCCCTTTCGAGGTGGCTACACCTTC. Amino acid sequence: CASSQDPFRGGYTF.

The chain recombines TRBV5-4 with TRBJ2-7, with D perhaps matching TRBD2 (5 bases). In germline, CDR1 is SGHNT, CDR2 YYREEE (reference sequence). The CDR3 extends over 11 amino acids. Deletions cut 3 bases from V and 7 bases from J, with 8 bases between. The chain's CDR3 is CASSSPGEQYF. The DNA of the CDR3 is TGTGCCAGCAGCTCGCCGGGAGAGCAGTACTTC.

This clone has only a few counts. V and J are TRBV6-6 and TRBJ1-4, with D hard to call. The germline CDR1 and CDR2 sequences are MNHNY and SVGAGI (reference sequence). This CDR3 has 12 amino acids. The V and J ends lost 0 bases and 11 bases respectively, with 7 bases between them. CDR3 coding DNA: TGTGCCAGCAGTTACTCGCTCGAGAAACTGTTTTTT. Translation gives CASSYSLEKLFF.

The genes are TRBV7-2 and TRBJ2-3, with 10 bases aligning to TRBD2. This CDR3 is 16 amino acids long. The junction had 7 bases not matched to a gene; V was cut back by 5 bases and J by 2 bases. From germline, CDR1 is SGHTA and CDR2 FQGNSA. CDR3 coding DNA: TGTGCCAGCAGCCCCACTAGCGGGATCCCCACAGATACGCAGTATTTT. Amino acids: CASSPTSGIPTDTQYF. Based on the CDR3 plus reference TRBV7-2 and TRBJ2-3, the full variable domain is GAGVSQSPSNKVTEKGKDVELRCDPISGHTALYWYRQSLGQGLEFLIYFQGNSAPDKSGLPSDRFSAERTGGSVSTLTIQRTQQEDSAVYLCASSPTSGIPTDTQYFGPGTRLTVL.